The T cell receptor beta chain under discussion was sequenced for a study of T cells in Graves' hyperthyroidism and ophthalmopathy. General study results and limits: Among clonotypes expanded in thyroid above 0.001, most were also found in blood.

Researchers amplified the TCR beta CDR3 regions from RNA transcripts. An initial round of RT-PCR targeting the TCR CDR3 relied on the HTBI primer set. TCRdb itself ran the multiplex PCR reads through MiXCR, one entry per CDR3 protein. Here the sample spans hundreds of thousands of distinct CDR3 sequences, about 38% being singletons. Around 9.8 ml fresh peripheral blood yielded the PBMCs. This clonotype has just a few counts. Its target is not known. The sample taken for sequencing was blood. This clonotype was obtained from a man younger than 35 with Graves' hyperthyroidism.

CDR3 nucleotide sequence: TGTGCCAGCAGCTTGATAATCAGGGAAGAGACCCAGTACTTC. Amino acid sequence: CASSLIIREETQYF. The chain couples TRBV5-6 to TRBJ2-5; D possibly corresponds to TRBD1 (5 bases). CDR1 SGHDT and CDR2 YYEEEE come from the germline V gene. With 1 base removed from V and 3 bases from J, the gap between germline ends came to 10 bases. The CDR3 length is 14 residues.